Reported below is one TCR beta chain. The V and J ends lost 2 bases and 0 bases respectively, with 10 bases between them. CDR1 and CDR2 from the germline V gene are LNHDA and SQIVND (reference sequence). This CDR3 contains 15 residues. The data stem from a study of technical replicates of blood from a handful of donors. The method was immunoSEQ multiplex PCR; TCRdb's version includes in-frame clones alone and lacks a portion of them. The sample lists 100,000 or so clones; approximately 95% were seen once. Sequenced input: T cells isolated from PBMCs. V usage is TRBV19 and J usage is TRBJ1-1; D unclear. The source is a human donor in good health. CDR3 bases: TGTGCCAGTAGTATACTCTGGGCCTTGAACACTGAAGCTTTCTTT. Translating it yields CASSILWALNTEAFF.